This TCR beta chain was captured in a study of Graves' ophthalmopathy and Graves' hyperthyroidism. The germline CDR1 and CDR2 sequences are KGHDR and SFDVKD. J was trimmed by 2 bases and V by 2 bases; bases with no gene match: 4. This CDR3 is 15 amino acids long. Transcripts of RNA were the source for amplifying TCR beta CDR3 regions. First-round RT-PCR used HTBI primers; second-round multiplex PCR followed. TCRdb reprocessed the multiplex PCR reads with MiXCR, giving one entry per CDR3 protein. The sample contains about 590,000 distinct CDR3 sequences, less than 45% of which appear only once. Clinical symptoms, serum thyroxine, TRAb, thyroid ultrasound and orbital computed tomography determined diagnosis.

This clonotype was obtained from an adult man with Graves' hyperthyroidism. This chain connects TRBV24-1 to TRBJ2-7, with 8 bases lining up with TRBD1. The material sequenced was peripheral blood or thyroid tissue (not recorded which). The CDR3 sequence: CATSDSGTGPYEQYF. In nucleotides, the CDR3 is TGTGCCACCAGTGATTCCGGGACAGGACCCTACGAGCAGTACTTC.